This T cell receptor beta chain was identified during a study of T cells after yellow fever vaccination. Study results and caveats: Some clonotypes, a small share, were shared between CD4 and CD8 compartments. The booster saw the reappearance of most primary-vaccination clones (approximately 97% CD4, roughly 90% CD8).

TCRdb recomputed calls from the 5' RACE reads with MiXCR, one row per CDR3 protein. This table has under 600,000 distinct CDR3 sequences, roughly 13% appearing once. Germline V gene lookup returns CDR1 SGHTA and CDR2 FQGNSA. The CDR3 has 15 residues. Trimming pared 11 bases from V and 6 bases from J, leaving 26 bases between. Turning to this clonotype: Its antigen is currently unknown.

The specimen comprised PBMCs, sampled on the day of the yellow fever booster vaccination. The origin of this receptor is a man younger than 45 who received the YFV17D yellow fever vaccine. This chain joins TRBV7-2 and TRBJ2-7; a possible D gene is TRBD1 (8 bases). CDR3 residues: CALKGGGQDQSEQYF. The CDR3 DNA follows: TGTGCCTTAAAGGGAGGGGGACAGGACCAATCCGAGCAGTACTTC.